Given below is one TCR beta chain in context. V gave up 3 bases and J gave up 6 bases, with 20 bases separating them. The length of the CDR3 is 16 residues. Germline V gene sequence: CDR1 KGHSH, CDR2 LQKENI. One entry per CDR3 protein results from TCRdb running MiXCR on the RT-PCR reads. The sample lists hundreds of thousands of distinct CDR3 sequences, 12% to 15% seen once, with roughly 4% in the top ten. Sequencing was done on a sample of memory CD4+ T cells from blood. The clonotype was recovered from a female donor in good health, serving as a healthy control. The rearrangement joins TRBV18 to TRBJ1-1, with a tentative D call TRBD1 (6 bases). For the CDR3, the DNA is TGTGCCAGCTCACCTGGACAGCCGGACCTAGGCGCTGAAGCTTTCTTT. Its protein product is CASSPGQPDLGAEAFF.